The clone carrying this T cell receptor beta chain was counted once. Its specificity is unknown. This specimen comes from a study of T cell repertoires in cytomegalovirus infection. One entry per CDR3 protein results from TCRdb running MiXCR on the reads. The top ten clones hold around a sixth of a sample with about 500,000 distinct CDR3 sequences, 25% to 35% of them seen once. Germline V lookup: CDR1 MGHDK, CDR2 SYGVNS. Trimming at V came to 0 bases and at J to 2 bases, leaving 3 bases not matched to a gene. The CDR3 spans 15 residues. Points from the study as a whole: Cumulative frequency of public TCR beta families picked out carriers of CMV plus the relevant HLA.

Source: cultured PBMCs, taken from culture after CMV antigen stimulation. The V call is TRBV25-1, the J call TRBJ2-5; 7 bases align to TRBD2. The sequence derives from a human donor in good health (CMV status not recorded). Some clones in this sample may be carry-over from other donors' samples. The CDR3 loop reads CASSEYGSGQETQYF. For the CDR3, the DNA is TGTGCCAGCAGTGAATATGGTAGCGGGCAAGAGACCCAGTACTTC.